These T cell receptor beta chains were read from a single sample in a study of T cell clusters in autoimmune cytopenias. TCRdb reprocessed the multiplex PCR reads, with one entry per CDR3 protein and no DNA. The sample table sets out around 7,000 distinct CDR3 sequences. This sample was shared with a second study, whose subject was T cell repertoires in aging, cancer and after chemotherapy.

The sample was peripheral blood. These receptors originate from a human donor in good health. The CDR3 runs from the conserved cysteine through the conserved F or W. A row's size may be missing; if present it is once, few, many or a size class.

V	size	length	J	CDR3
TRBV20-1	NA	14	TRBJ1-4	CSARWAATNEKLFF
TRBV27	NA	16	TRBJ1-5	CASSFSGLHSNQPQHF
TRBV6-2/TRBV6-3	NA	12	TRBJ1-6	CASRQGGSPLHF
TRBV6-5	NA	15	TRBJ1-2	CASRPDRERFRGYTF
TRBV18	NA	14	TRBJ1-5	CASSLTGSNQPQHF
TRBV12-3/TRBV12-4	NA	13	TRBJ2-5	CASSPGNQETQYF
TRBV30	NA	13	TRBJ1-5	CAWSQSLNQPQHF
TRBV20-1	NA	16	TRBJ2-1	CSARDTSGGSYNEQFF
TRBV13	medium-sized	17	TRBJ2-3	CASSPTGDRGSTDTQYF
TRBV27	NA	13	TRBJ2-1	CASSFGGGHEQFF
TRBV5-1	medium-sized	14	TRBJ2-5	CASSPAWVTETQYF
TRBV5-4	medium-sized	13	TRBJ2-4	CASSPIGGQTQYF
TRBV27	NA	13	TRBJ1-1	CASSLGQFTEAFF
TRBV11-1	medium-sized	13	TRBJ1-2	CASSLDRAFGYTF
TRBV19	medium-sized	15	TRBJ1-5	CASIGGASSNQPQHF
TRBV12-3/TRBV12-4	NA	15	TRBJ2-2	CASRDDRGNTGELFF
TRBV19	NA	16	TRBJ1-2	CASSMGTGGSYYGYTF
TRBV6-1	medium-sized	15	TRBJ2-7	CASSDRPGHEYEQYF
TRBV10-3	NA	18	TRBJ2-1	CAISEHSGGASPPDEQFF
TRBV12-3/TRBV12-4	medium-sized	15	TRBJ2-3	CASSLTGVSTDTQYF
TRBV10-3	NA	16	TRBJ2-6	CAISEVGILGANVLTF
TRBV19	medium-sized	13	TRBJ2-5	CATTRAAGETQYF
TRBV19	medium-sized	12	TRBJ2-7	CASSIVRGQQYF
TRBV5-5	medium-sized	15	TRBJ2-5	CASSFLPTGDETQYF
TRBV6-2/TRBV6-3	NA	15	TRBJ2-5	CASSSLSQFQETQYF
TRBV11-2	medium-sized	21	TRBJ1-6	CASSRTPPATQGLPYNSPLHF
TRBV5-4	NA	14	TRBJ2-1	CASSRYDRGNEQFF
TRBV30	NA	17	TRBJ1-6	CACPGTLREGMNSPLHF
TRBV5-5	medium-sized	15	TRBJ2-1	CASSISGLLYNEQFF
TRBV5-4	NA	16	TRBJ2-6	CASSPPGHPGANVLTF
TRBV27	NA	16	TRBJ1-2	CASSPLSGRWNYGYTF
TRBV6-4	medium-sized	18	TRBJ2-6	CASSEADTKSSGANVLTF
TRBV19	NA	15	TRBJ1-5	CASSIDRFGNQPQHF
TRBV7-6	NA	15	TRBJ2-5	CASSQPPGPGETQYF
TRBV12-3/TRBV12-4	NA	15	TRBJ2-1	CASSLTSGGDNEQFF
TRBV6-2/TRBV6-3	NA	16	TRBJ2-1	CASSYAGTGVGNEQFF
TRBV19	NA	14	TRBJ1-1	CASSVTGGGTEAFF
TRBV29-1	medium-sized	17	TRBJ2-5	CSVSWIPGTEGKETQYF
TRBV19	medium-sized	16	TRBJ2-1	CASELAGGPPKHEQFF
TRBV6-5	medium-sized	17	TRBJ2-3	CASSYPPSSGGFYTQYF
TRBV7-2	NA	14	TRBJ2-7	CASSLGFRGYEQYF
TRBV4-1	NA	15	TRBJ1-1	CASSQGGSMNTEAFF
TRBV19	medium-sized	15	TRBJ1-6	CASTVTGGGNSPLHF
TRBV5-4	NA	13	TRBJ1-2	CASSLSAGYGYTF
TRBV29-1	medium-sized	12	TRBJ2-7	CSGTGGSYEQYF
TRBV5-5	medium-sized	14	TRBJ1-1	CASSSQSVNTEAFF
TRBV6-1	medium-sized	13	TRBJ2-2	CASSGEETGELFF
TRBV29-1	NA	16	TRBJ1-2	CSVEQELGTDSGDYTF
TRBV15	NA	18	TRBJ2-3	CATSRGETSGGYYDTQYF
TRBV19	medium-sized	13	TRBJ1-3	CASSSQGTDTIYF
TRBV30	NA	13	TRBJ1-1	CAWSVGLNTEAFF
TRBV11-1	NA	12	TRBJ2-2	CASSPQGWELFF
TRBV29-1	medium-sized	14	TRBJ2-3	CSVQLGGHTDTQYF
TRBV7-6	NA	17	TRBJ2-7	CASSPLGPRTGGFEQYF
TRBV6-2/TRBV6-3	NA	14	TRBJ2-7	CASSVDRGSYEQYF